These T cell receptor beta chains were read from a single sample in a study of identical twins. From the 5' RACE reads, TCRdb called clonotypes with MiXCR, one entry per CDR3 protein. The data show 450,000 to 650,000 distinct CDR3 sequences, over 8.5% seen once. Separately, the same data were catalogued under a study of yellow fever vaccine responses in identical twins.

The sequenced material came from PBMCs. The receptors stem from a woman aged 18-35 years in good health. The CDR3 runs from the conserved cysteine through the conserved F or W. A D gene is named only where the DNA matches it firmly. The listing skips clone size in some rows; elsewhere it reads once, few, many or a size class.

>NA|TRBV9|TRBJ1-2|NA
CASSGWRGGNYGYTF
TGTGCCAGCAGCGGATGGAGGGGAGGGAACTATGGCTACACCTTC
>TRBD2|TRBV10-3|TRBJ2-2|many
CAISEPAAGITNTGELFF
TGTGCCATCAGTGAGCCGGCAGCGGGGATCACGAACACCGGGGAGCTGTTTTTT
>NA|TRBV12-3/TRBV12-4|TRBJ2-3|NA
CASRMYAGTTDTQYF
TGTGCCAGTCGAATGTACGCGGGGACCACAGATACGCAGTATTTT
>TRBD2|TRBV11-2|TRBJ2-7|few
CASSPALASGRQNYEQYF
TGTGCCAGCAGCCCAGCATTGGCTAGCGGGAGGCAAAACTACGAGCAGTACTTC
>NA|TRBV29-1|TRBJ2-2|many
CSVALNTGELFF
TGCAGCGTAGCCCTAAACACCGGGGAGCTGTTTTTT
>NA|TRBV25-1|TRBJ1-2|NA
CASSESERGYTF
TGTGCCAGCAGTGAATCGGAAAGGGGCTACACCTTC
>TRBD2|TRBV4-3|TRBJ2-1|many
CASGSGLAGGRNEQFF
TGCGCCAGCGGATCTGGATTAGCGGGAGGCCGAAATGAGCAGTTCTTC
>TRBD2|TRBV12-3/TRBV12-4|TRBJ2-5|NA
CASSFAGGLETQYF
TGTGCCAGCAGTTTCGCGGGGGGTCTGGAGACCCAGTACTTC
>NA|TRBV27|TRBJ2-4|many
CASSLQANGAKNIQYF
TGTGCCAGCAGTCTACAGGCCAACGGGGCCAAAAACATTCAGTACTTC
>NA|TRBV12-3/TRBV12-4|TRBJ2-1|NA
CASILALGSGNEQFF
TGTGCCAGCATCCTGGCACTCGGGTCAGGCAATGAGCAGTTCTTC
>NA|TRBV2|TRBJ2-5|many
CASSREQGETQYF
TGTGCCAGCAGTCGAGAGCAAGGGGAGACCCAGTACTTC
>NA|TRBV7-9|TRBJ1-2|NA
CASSLAGIYGCTF
TGTGCCAGCAGCTTAGCGGGAATCTATGGCTGCACCTTC
>TRBD2|TRBV24-1|TRBJ2-1|few
CATSELAGGGYNEQFF
TGTGCCACCAGTGAACTAGCGGGAGGGGGTTACAATGAGCAGTTCTTC
>NA|TRBV5-1|TRBJ2-3|few
CASRTGSRTDTQYF
TGCGCCAGCAGGACAGGTTCGCGCACAGATACGCAGTATTTT
>TRBD2|TRBV15|TRBJ2-2|few
CATSGAGGKNTGELFF
TGTGCCACCAGCGGAGCGGGGGGAAAGAACACCGGGGAGCTGTTTTTT
>NA|TRBV20-1|TRBJ2-7|NA
CSARDGRVNYEQYF
TGCAGTGCTAGAGATGGTAGGGTAAACTACGAGCAGTACTTC
>NA|TRBV27|TRBJ1-6|few
CASSPPQGYNSPLHF
TGTGCCAGCAGTCCACCCCAGGGCTATAATTCACCCCTCCACTTT
>TRBD2|TRBV20-1|TRBJ2-1|NA
CSARTLAGGLEQFF
TGCAGTGCTAGAACTTTGGCGGGGGGGCTCGAGCAGTTCTTC
>TRBD1|TRBV2|TRBJ2-3|NA
CASSELPGQGTDTQYF
TGTGCCAGCAGTGAGCTCCCGGGACAGGGTACCGATACGCAGTATTTT
>TRBD1|TRBV20-1|TRBJ1-5|many
CSAPGQGGYSNQPQHF
TGCAGTGCCCCAGGACAGGGGGGATATAGCAATCAGCCCCAGCATTTT
>NA|TRBV20-1|TRBJ2-1|NA
CSASINEQFF
TGCAGTGCTAGTATCAATGAGCAGTTCTTC
>TRBD1|TRBV2|TRBJ1-1|few
CASRLGQEIKNTEAFF
TGTGCCAGCAGGTTGGGACAGGAGATAAAGAACACTGAAGCTTTCTTT
>TRBD2|TRBV11-2|TRBJ2-1|NA
CASSSSSGRAYEQFF
TGTGCCAGCAGCTCCTCTAGCGGGAGGGCCTATGAGCAGTTCTTC
>TRBD2|TRBV20-1|TRBJ2-5|many
CSALPLRTSGAQETQYF
TGCAGTGCTCTGCCCCTGCGGACTAGCGGAGCCCAAGAGACCCAGTACTTC
>NA|TRBV7-6|TRBJ2-7|NA
CASSLTSGRSMNF
TGTGCCAGCAGCTTAACCTCCGGTAGGAGCATGAACTTC
>NA|TRBV11-3|TRBJ2-2|many
CASSMDAGELFF
TGTGCCAGCAGCATGGATGCCGGGGAGCTGTTTTTT
>NA|TRBV28|TRBJ2-1|few
CASLGGSSSYNEQFF
TGTGCCAGCTTGGGGGGATCCAGCTCCTACAATGAGCAGTTCTTC
>TRBD2|TRBV7-6|TRBJ2-5|few
CASSRTIPRTSDETQYF
TGTGCCAGCAGCCGTACCATACCTCGGACTAGCGACGAGACCCAGTACTTC
>NA|TRBV11-2|TRBJ2-7|many
CASSLDGESSYEQYF
TGTGCCAGCAGCTTAGACGGGGAGAGCTCCTACGAGCAGTACTTC
>NA|TRBV12-3/TRBV12-4|TRBJ2-3|many
CASSLVRRQNTQYF
TGTGCCAGCAGTTTAGTACGGCGACAGAATACGCAGTATTTT
>NA|TRBV5-1|TRBJ2-3|few
CASSHERITDTQYF
TGCGCCAGCAGCCACGAACGGATCACAGATACGCAGTATTTT
>TRBD1|TRBV7-7|TRBJ2-1|NA
CASSSRTGPYNEQFF
TGTGCTAGCAGCTCTAGGACAGGGCCCTACAATGAGCAGTTCTTC
>NA|TRBV7-2|TRBJ2-1|NA
CASSLGFRSYNEQFF
TGTGCCAGCAGCTTAGGGTTCCGCTCCTACAATGAGCAGTTCTTC
>TRBD2|TRBV7-2|TRBJ2-3|few
CASSETSGRADTQYF
TGTGCCAGCAGCGAAACTAGCGGGAGAGCAGATACGCAGTATTTT
>TRBD1|TRBV24-1|TRBJ1-1|many
CATSDLSTGGIEAFF
TGTGCCACCAGTGATTTGTCGACAGGGGGCATTGAAGCTTTCTTT
>NA|TRBV29-1|TRBJ2-3|few
CSVEHLRADTQYF
TGCAGCGTTGAACATCTCAGGGCAGATACGCAGTATTTT
>NA|TRBV11-2|TRBJ2-1|NA
CASTRGQRRDNEQFF
TGTGCCAGCACCCGAGGCCAGCGGAGAGACAATGAGCAGTTCTTC
>NA|TRBV7-3|TRBJ2-7|NA
CASSRPDWGIWEQYF
TGTGCCAGCAGCCGACCAGACTGGGGCATTTGGGAGCAGTACTTC
>NA|TRBV5-1|TRBJ2-2|NA
CASSLASFKLTGELFF
TGCGCCAGCAGCTTGGCCAGTTTTAAGCTGACCGGGGAGCTGTTTTTT
>TRBD2|TRBV7-2|TRBJ2-1|NA
CASSSPLPSGGNEQFF
TGTGCCAGCAGCTCCCCCCTCCCTAGCGGGGGTAATGAGCAGTTCTTC
>TRBD2|TRBV12-3/TRBV12-4|TRBJ2-7|many
CASSLVPRGGTYEQYF
TGTGCCAGCAGTTTAGTCCCCCGGGGGGGCACCTACGAGCAGTACTTC
>TRBD2|TRBV5-1|TRBJ2-7|many
CASSWTSGATYEQYF
TGCGCCAGCAGCTGGACTAGCGGGGCTACCTACGAGCAGTACTTC
>NA|TRBV2|TRBJ2-2|few
CASSARDWNTGELFF
TGTGCCAGCAGTGCCCGGGATTGGAACACCGGGGAGCTGTTTTTT